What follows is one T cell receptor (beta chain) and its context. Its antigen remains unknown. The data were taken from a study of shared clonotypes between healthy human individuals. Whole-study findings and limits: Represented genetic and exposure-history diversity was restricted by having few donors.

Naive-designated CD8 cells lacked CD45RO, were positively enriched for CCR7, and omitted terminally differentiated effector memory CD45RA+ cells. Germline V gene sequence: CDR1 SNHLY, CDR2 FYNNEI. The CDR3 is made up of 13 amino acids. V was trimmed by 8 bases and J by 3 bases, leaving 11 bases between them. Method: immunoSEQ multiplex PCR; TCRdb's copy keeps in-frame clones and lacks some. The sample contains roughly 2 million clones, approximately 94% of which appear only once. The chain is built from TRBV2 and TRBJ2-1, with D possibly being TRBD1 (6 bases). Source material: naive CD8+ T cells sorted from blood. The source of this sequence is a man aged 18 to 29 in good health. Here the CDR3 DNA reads TGTGCCAGCCACGGACAGAACTACAATGAGCAGTTCTTC. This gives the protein CASHGQNYNEQFF.